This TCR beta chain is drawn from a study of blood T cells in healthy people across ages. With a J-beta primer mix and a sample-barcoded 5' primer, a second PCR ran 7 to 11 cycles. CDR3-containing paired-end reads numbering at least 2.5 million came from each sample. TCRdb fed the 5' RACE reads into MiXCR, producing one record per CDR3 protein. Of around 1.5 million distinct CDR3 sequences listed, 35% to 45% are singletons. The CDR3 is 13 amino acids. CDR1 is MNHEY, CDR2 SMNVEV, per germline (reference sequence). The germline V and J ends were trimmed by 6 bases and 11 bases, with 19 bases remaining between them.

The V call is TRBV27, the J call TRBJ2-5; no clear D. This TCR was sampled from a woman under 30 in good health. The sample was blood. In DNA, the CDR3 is TGTGCCAGCAGCCCCTCAAGTTCAAATGAGCAGTACTTC. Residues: CASSPSSSNEQYF.